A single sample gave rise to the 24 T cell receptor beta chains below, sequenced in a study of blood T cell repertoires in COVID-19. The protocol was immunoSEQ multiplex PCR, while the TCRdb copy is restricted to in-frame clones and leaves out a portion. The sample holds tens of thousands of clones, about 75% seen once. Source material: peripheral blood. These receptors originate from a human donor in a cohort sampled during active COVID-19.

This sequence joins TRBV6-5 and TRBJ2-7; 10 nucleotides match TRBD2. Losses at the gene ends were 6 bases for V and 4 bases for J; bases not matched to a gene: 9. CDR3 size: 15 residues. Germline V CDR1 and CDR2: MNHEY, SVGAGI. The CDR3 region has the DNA TGTGCCAGCAGGGGCCTAGCGGGAGCGGGTTACGAGCAGTACTTC. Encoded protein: CASRGLAGAGYEQYF.

The CDR3, as DNA: TGCGCCAGCAGCCAACAGGGTTCGCTTGGCGAGCAGTACTTC. Its translation is CASSQQGSLGEQYF. This chain links TRBV4-1 with TRBJ2-7, with D tentatively TRBD1 (5 bases). V lost 2 bases and J lost 6, with 14 bases in between. The CDR3 totals 14 residues. Germline CDR1 reads MGHRA; CDR2 reads YSYEKL.

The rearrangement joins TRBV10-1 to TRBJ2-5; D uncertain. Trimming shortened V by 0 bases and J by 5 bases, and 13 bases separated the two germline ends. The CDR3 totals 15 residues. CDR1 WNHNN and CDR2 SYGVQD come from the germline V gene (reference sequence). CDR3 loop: CASSESRQPVETQYF. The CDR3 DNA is TGCGCCAGCAGTGAGTCGAGGCAGCCGGTGGAGACCCAGTACTTC.

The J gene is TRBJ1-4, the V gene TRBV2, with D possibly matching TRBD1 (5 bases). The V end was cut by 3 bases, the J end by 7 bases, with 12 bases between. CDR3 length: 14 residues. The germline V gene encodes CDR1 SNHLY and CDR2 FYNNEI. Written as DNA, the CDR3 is TGTGCCAGCAGTGATCCGGGCGGGGGTGAAAAACTGTTTTTT. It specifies CASSDPGGGEKLFF.

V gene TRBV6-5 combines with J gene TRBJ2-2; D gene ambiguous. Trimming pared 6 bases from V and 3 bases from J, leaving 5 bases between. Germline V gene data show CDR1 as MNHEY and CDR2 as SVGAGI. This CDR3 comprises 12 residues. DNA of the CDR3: TGTGCCAGCAGGCGAGACACCGGGGAGCTGTTTTTT. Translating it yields CASRRDTGELFF.

As DNA, the CDR3 is TGCGCCAGCAGCACCGGGACTAGCGGGAATGACGAGCAGTACTTC. Protein: CASSTGTSGNDEQYF. This chain joins TRBV5-1 and TRBJ2-7; 13 bases align to TRBD2. The V gene's germline CDR1 is SGHRS and CDR2 YFSETQ. This CDR3 spans 15 amino acids. Trimming at V came to 4 bases and at J to 5 bases, leaving 6 bases not matched to a gene.

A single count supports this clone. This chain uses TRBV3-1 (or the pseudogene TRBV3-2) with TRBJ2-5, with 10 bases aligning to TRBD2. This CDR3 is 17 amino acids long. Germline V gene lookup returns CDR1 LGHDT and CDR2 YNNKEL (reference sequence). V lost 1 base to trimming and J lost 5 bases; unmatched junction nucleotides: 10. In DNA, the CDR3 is TGTGCCAGCAGCCAAGCGGTAGCGGGAGGTACCGGCGAGACCCAGTACTTC. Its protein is CASSQAVAGGTGETQYF.

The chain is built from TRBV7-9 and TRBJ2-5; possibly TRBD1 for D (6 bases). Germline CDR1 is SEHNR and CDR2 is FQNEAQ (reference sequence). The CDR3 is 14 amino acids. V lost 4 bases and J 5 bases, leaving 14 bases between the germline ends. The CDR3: CASSWGQGRETQYF. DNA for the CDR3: TGTGCCAGCAGCTGGGGGCAGGGGCGGGAGACCCAGTACTTC.

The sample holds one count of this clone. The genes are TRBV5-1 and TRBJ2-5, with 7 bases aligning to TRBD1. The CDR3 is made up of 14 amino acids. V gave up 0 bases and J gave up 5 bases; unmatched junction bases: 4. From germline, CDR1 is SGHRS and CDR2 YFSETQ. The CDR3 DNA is TGCGCCAGCAGCTTGGAAGGGGGCGACGAGACCCAGTACTTC. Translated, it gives CASSLEGGDETQYF.

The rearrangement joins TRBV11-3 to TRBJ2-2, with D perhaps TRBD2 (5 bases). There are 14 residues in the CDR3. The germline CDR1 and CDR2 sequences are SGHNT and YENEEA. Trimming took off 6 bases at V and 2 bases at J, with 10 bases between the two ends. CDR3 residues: CASRKTGNTGELFF. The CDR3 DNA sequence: TGTGCCAGCAGGAAGACGGGAAACACCGGGGAGCTGTTTTTT.

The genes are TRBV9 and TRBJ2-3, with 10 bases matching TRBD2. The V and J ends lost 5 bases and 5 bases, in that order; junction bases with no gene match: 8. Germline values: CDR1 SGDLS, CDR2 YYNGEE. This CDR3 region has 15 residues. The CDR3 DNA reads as TGTGCCAGCAGTGGTCTAGCGGGAGCCGGAGATACGCAGTATTTT. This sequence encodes CASSGLAGAGDTQYF.

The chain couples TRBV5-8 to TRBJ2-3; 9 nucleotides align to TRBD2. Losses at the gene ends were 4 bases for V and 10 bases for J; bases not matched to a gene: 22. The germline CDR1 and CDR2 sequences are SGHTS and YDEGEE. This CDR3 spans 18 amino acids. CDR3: CASSITSGSGGTQTPQYF. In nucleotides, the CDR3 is TGTGCCAGCAGCATAACCTCTGGGAGCGGGGGGACCCAGACCCCGCAGTATTTT.

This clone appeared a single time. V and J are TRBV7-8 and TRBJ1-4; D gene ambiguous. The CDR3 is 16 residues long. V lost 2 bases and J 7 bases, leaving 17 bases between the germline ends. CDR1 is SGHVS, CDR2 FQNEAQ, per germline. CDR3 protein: CASSLSRTALGEKLFF. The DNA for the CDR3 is TGTGCCAGCAGCTTATCACGAACAGCTTTAGGTGAAAAACTGTTTTTT.

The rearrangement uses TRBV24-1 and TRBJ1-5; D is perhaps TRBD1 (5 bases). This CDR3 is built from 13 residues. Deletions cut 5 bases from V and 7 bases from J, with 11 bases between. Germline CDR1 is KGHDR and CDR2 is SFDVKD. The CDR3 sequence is CATSAGGEQPQHF. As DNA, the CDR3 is TGTGCCACCAGTGCTGGGGGGGAACAGCCCCAGCATTTT.

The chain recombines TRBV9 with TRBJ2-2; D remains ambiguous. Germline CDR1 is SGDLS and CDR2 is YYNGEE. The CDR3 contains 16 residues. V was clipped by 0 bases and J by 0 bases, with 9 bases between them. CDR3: CASSVAPVANTGELFF. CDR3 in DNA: TGTGCCAGCAGCGTAGCTCCAGTCGCGAACACCGGGGAGCTGTTTTTT.

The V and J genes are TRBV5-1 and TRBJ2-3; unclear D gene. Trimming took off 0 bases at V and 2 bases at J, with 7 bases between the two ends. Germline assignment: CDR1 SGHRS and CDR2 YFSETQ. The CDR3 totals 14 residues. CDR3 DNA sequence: TGCGCCAGCAGCTTGGGTGAGGCCACAGATACGCAGTATTTT. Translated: CASSLGEATDTQYF. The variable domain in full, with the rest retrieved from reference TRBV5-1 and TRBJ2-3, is KAGVTQTPRYLIKTRGQQVTLSCSPISGHRSVSWYQQTPGQGLQFLFEYFSETQRNKGNFPGRFSGRQFSNSRSEMNVSTLELGDSALYLCASSLGEATDTQYFGPGTRLTVL.

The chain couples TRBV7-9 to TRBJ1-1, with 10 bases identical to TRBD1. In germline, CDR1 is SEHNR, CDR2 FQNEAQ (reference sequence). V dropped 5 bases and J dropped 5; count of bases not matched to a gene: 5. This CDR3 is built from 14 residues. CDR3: CASSRDRGGTEAFF. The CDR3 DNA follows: TGTGCCAGCAGCCGGGACAGGGGTGGGACTGAAGCTTTCTTT.

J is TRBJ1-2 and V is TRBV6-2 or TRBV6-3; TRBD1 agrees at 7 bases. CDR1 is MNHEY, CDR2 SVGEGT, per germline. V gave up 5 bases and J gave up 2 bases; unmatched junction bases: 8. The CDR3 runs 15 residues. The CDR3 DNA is TGTGCCAGCAGTACCTGGGACAGAAGAAACTATGGCTACACCTTC. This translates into CASSTWDRRNYGYTF.

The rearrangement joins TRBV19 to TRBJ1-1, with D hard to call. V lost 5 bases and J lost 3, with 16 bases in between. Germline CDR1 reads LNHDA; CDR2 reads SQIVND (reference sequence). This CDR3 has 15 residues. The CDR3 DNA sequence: TGTGCCAGTAGTCCCGGGAGGCGGTCGGACACTGAAGCTTTCTTT. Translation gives CASSPGRRSDTEAFF.

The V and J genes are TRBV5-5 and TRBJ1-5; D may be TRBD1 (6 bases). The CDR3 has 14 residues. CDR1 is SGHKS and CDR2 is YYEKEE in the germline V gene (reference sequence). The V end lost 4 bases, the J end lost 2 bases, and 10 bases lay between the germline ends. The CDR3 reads CASSPSGGNQPQHF. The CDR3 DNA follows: TGTGCCAGCAGCCCTTCAGGGGGCAATCAGCCCCAGCATTTT.

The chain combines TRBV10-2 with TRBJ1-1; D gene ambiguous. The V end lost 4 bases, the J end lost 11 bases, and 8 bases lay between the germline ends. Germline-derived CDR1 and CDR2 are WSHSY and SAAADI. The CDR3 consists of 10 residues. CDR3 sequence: CASSGPRAFF. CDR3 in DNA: TGCGCCAGCAGTGGGCCTAGGGCTTTCTTT.

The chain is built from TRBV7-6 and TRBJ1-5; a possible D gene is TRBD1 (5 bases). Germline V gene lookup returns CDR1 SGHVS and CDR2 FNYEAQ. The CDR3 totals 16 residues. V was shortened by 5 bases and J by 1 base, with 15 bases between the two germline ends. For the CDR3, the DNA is TGTGCCAGCAGCCCAGGGTCGGGGGTGAGCAATCAGCCCCAGCATTTT. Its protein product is CASSPGSGVSNQPQHF.

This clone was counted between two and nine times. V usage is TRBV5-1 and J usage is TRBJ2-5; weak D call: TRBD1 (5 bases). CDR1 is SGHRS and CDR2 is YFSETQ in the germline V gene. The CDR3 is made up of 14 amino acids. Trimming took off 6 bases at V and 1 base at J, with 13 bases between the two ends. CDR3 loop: CASTPTVIQETQYF. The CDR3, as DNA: TGCGCCAGCACCCCGACAGTGATCCAAGAGACCCAGTACTTC.

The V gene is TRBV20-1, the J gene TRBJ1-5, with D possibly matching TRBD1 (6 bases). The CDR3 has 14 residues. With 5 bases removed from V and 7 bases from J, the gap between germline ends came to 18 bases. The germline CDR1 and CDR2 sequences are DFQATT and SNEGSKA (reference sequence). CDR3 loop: CSARGEGQGQPQHF. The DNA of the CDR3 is TGCAGTGCTCGTGGTGAAGGGCAGGGGCAGCCCCAGCATTTT.